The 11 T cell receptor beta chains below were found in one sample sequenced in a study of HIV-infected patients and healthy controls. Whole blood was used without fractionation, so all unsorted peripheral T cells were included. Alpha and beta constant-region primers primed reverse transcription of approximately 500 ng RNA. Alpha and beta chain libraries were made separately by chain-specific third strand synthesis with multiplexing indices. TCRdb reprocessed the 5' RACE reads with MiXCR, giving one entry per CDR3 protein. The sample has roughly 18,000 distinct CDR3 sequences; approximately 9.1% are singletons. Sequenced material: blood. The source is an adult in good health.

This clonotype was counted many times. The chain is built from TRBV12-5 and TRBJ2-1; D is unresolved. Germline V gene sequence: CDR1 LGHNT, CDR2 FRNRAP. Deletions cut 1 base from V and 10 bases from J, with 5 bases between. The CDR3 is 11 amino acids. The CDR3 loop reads CASGLGWEQFF. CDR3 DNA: TGTGCTAGTGGTTTGGGGTGGGAGCAGTTCTTC.

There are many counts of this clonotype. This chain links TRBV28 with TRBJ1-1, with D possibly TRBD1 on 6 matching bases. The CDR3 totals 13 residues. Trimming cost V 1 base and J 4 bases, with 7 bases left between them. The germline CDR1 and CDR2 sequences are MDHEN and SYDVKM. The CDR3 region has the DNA TGTGCCAGCAGTTTATCAGGGGCCACTGAAGCTTTCTTT. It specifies CASSLSGATEAFF.

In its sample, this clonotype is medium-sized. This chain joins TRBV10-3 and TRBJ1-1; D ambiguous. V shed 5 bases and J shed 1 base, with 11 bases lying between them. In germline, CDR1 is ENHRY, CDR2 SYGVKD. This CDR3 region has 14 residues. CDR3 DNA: TGTGCCATCAGTCAACAGCCCCCGAACACTGAAGCTTTCTTT. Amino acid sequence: CAISQQPPNTEAFF.

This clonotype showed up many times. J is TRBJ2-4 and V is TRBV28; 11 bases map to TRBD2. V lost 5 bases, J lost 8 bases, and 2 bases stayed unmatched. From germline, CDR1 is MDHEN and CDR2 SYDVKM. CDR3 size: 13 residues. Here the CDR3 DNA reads TGTGCCAGCAGTCTTAGCGGGAGGGACATTCAGTACTTC. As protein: CASSLSGRDIQYF.

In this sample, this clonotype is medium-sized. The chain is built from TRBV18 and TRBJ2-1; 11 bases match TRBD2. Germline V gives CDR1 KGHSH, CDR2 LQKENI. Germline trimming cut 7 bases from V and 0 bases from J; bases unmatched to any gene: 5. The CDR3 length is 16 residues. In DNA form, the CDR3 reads TGTGCCAGCTTCACTAGCGGGAGTATCTCCTACAATGAGCAGTTCTTC. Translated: CASFTSGSISYNEQFF. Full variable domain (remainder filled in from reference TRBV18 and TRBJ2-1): NAGVMQNPRHLVRRRGQEARLRCSPMKGHSHVYWYRQLPEEGLKFMVYLQKENIIDESGMPKERFSAEFPKEGPSILRIQQVVRGDSAAYFCASFTSGSISYNEQFFGPGTRLTVL.

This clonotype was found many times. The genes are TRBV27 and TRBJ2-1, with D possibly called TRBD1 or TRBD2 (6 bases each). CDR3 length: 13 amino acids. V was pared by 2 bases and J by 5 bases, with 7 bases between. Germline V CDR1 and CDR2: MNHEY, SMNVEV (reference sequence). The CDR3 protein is CASSLGGHNEQFF. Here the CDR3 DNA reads TGTGCCAGCAGTTTAGGGGGGCACAATGAGCAGTTCTTC.

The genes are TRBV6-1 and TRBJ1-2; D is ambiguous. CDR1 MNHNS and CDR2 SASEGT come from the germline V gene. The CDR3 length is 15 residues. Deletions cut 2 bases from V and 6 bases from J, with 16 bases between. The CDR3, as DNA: TGTGCCAGCAGTGAATTCCTATCTTGGACCGATGGCTACACCTTC. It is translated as CASSEFLSWTDGYTF.

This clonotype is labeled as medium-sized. CDR3: CASSLVRQGGRETQYF. The CDR3 nucleotides are TGTGCCAGCAGCTTAGTCCGGCAGGGAGGTAGAGAGACCCAGTACTTC. V gene TRBV7-2 combines with J gene TRBJ2-5; tentatively, D is TRBD2 (6 bases). Germline assignment: CDR1 SGHTA and CDR2 FQGNSA. Trimming shortened V by 1 base and J by 4 bases, and 16 bases separated the two germline ends. The CDR3 has 16 amino acids.

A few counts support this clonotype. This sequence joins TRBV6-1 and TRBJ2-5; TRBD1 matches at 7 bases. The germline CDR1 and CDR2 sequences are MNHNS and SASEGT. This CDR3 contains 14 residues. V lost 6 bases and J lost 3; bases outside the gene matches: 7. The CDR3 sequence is CASREFDREETQYF. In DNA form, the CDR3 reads TGTGCCAGCAGGGAATTTGACAGGGAAGAGACCCAGTACTTC.

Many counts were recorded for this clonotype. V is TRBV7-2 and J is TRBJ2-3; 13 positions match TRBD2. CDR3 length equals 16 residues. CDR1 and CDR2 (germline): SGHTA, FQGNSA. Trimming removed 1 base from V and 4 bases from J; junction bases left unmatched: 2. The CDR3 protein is CASSLGTSGSADTQYF. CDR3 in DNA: TGTGCCAGCAGCTTAGGGACTAGCGGGAGTGCAGATACGCAGTATTTT.

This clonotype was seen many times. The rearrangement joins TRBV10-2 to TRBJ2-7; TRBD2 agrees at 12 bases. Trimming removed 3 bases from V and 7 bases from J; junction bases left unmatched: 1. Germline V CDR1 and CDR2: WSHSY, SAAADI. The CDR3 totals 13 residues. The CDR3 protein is CASSELAGGEQYF. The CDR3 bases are TGCGCCAGCAGTGAACTAGCGGGAGGTGAGCAGTACTTC.